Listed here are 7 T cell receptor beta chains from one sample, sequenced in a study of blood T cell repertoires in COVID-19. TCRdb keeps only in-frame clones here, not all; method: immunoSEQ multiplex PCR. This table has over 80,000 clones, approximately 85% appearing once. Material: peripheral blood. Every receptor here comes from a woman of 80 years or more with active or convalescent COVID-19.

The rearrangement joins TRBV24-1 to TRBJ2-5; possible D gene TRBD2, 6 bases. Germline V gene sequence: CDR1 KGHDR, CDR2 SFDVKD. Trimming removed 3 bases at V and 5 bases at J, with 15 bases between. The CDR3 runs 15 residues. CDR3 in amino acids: CATSDMVGGWETQYF. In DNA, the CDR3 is TGTGCCACCAGTGATATGGTGGGAGGATGGGAGACCCAGTACTTC.

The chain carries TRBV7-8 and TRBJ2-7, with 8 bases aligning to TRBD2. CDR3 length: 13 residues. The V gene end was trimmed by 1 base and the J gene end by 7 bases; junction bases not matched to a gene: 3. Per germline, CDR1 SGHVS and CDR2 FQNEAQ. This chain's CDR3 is CASSLGGGREQYF. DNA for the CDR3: TGTGCCAGCAGCTTAGGAGGCGGGAGGGAGCAGTACTTC.

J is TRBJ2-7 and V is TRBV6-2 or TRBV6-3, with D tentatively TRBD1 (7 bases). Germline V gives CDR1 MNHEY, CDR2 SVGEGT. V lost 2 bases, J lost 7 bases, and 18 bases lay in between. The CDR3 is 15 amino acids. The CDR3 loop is CASSYGGTARIEQYF. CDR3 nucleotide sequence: TGTGCCAGCAGTTACGGCGGGACAGCGAGGATTGAGCAGTACTTC.

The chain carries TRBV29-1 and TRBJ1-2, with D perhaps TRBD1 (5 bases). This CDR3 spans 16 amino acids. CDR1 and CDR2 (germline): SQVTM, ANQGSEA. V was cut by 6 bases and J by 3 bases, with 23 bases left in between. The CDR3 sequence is CSVASRRDGRDYGYTF. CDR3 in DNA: TGCAGCGTGGCGTCCCGGAGGGACGGAAGGGACTATGGCTACACCTTC.

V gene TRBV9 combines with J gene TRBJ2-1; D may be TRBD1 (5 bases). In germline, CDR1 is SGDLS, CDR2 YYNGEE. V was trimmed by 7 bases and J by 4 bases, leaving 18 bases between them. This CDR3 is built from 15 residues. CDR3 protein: CASSPGPPGYNEQFF. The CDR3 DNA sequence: TGTGCCAGCTCCCCTGGGCCCCCAGGGTACAATGAGCAGTTCTTC.

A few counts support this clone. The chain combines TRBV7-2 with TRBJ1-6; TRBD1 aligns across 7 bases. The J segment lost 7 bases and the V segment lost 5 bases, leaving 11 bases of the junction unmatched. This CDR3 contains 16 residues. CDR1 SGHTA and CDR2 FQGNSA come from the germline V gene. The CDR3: CASSTRPGQTNSPLHF. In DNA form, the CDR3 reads TGTGCCAGCAGCACGCGACCGGGACAGACGAATTCACCCCTCCACTTT.

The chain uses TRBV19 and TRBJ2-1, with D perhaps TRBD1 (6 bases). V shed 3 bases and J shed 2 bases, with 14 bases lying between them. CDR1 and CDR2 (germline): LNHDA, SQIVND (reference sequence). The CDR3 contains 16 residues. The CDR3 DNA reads TGTGCCAGTAGTATCGCCGGGACAAGAACCTACAATGAGCAGTTCTTC. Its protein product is CASSIAGTRTYNEQFF.